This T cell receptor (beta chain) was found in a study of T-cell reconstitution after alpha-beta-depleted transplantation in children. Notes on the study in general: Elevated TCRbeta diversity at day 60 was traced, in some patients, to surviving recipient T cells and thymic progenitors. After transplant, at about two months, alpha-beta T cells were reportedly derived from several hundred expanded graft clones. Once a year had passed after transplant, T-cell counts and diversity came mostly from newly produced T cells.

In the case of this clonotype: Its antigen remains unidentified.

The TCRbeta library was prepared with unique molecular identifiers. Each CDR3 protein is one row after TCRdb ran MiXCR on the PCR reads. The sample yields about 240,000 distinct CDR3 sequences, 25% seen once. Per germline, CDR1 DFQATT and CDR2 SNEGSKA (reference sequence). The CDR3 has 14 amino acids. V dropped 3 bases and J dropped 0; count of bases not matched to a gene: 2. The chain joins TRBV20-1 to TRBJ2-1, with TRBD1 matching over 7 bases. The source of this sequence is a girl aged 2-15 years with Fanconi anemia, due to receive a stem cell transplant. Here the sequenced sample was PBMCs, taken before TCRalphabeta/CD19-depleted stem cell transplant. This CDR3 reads CSASGQVSYNEQFF. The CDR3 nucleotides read TGCAGTGCTAGCGGACAGGTCTCCTACAATGAGCAGTTCTTC.